The clone carrying this T cell receptor (beta chain) was seen a handful of times. Its antigen is not known. The CDR3 covers 15 residues. Trimming shortened V by 5 bases and J by 3 bases, and 17 bases separated the two germline ends. Germline CDR1 reads SEHNR; CDR2 reads FQNEAQ (reference sequence). The TCRbeta library incorporated unique molecular identifiers. TCRdb independently ran MiXCR on the PCR reads; one entry per CDR3 protein. Of 500,000 to 750,000 distinct CDR3 sequences in the sample, about an eighth were seen once. This record belongs to a study of T-cell reconstitution after alpha-beta-depleted transplantation in children. Study findings and constraints: The high TCRbeta diversity at day 60 in some patients came from surviving recipient T cells and thymic progenitors.

The rearrangement links TRBV7-9 to TRBJ2-7; D might be TRBD1 (5 bases). The receptor was derived from a male patient younger than 18 who had a stem cell transplant for acute myeloid leukemia, so the T cells may come from the graft donor. Source: PBMCs, mostly from graft donor cells, taken 360 days after TCRalphabeta/CD19-depleted stem cell transplant. This CDR3 is CASSPPGKSSYEQYF. The DNA for the CDR3 is TGTGCCAGCAGCCCACCAGGGAAATCCAGCTACGAGCAGTACTTC.